The 5 T cell receptor beta chains given below trace back to one sample, sequenced in a study of T cell repertoires in cytomegalovirus infection (dated by TCRdb to about 2019). Sequencing was performed on an Illumina HiSeq 1500. The public sequencing data were trimmed at Q25 with fastp and processed into clonotypes with MiXCR by TCRdb, which kept only in-frame beta chains. One record per CDR3 amino acid sequence lists the most common genes and DNA. Present in this sample are 450,000 to 600,000 distinct CDR3 sequences, about 11% of which were seen just once. Clones ranked in the top ten supply roughly 10% of the sample. Sequencing input: PBMCs. These receptors were collected from a human donor in good health (CMV status not recorded). Some clones in this sample may be carry-over from other donors' samples.

This clonotype came up many times. The rearrangement links TRBV7-4 to TRBJ2-3; the D gene is possibly TRBD1 (6 bases). The CDR3 consists of 15 residues. The germline gives CDR1 SGHVT, CDR2 SQSDAQ. The V end lost 7 bases, the J end lost 7 bases, and 21 bases lay between the germline ends. The chain's CDR3 is CASIQGPRKDHTQYF. CDR3 in DNA: TGTGCCAGCATCCAGGGGCCACGAAAAGACCATACGCAGTATTTT.

This clonotype has at least ten counts. V is TRBV20-1 and J is TRBJ1-5; a weak D match, TRBD1 (5 bases). The length of the CDR3 is 15 residues. V lost 5 bases to trimming and J lost 7 bases, with 21 bases between them. CDR1 is DFQATT and CDR2 is SNEGSKA in the germline V gene (reference sequence). CDR3 sequence (DNA): TGCAGTGCTCTCTCCCCTCAGGGAAGGGACCAGCCCCAGCATTTT. Protein: CSALSPQGRDQPQHF.

The V and J genes are TRBV30 and TRBJ2-1; D unresolved. Between the trimmed V and J ends, which lost 0 bases and 12 bases, there was a span of 9 bases. This CDR3 is built from 11 residues. CDR1 and CDR2 from the germline V gene are GTSNPN and SVGIG (reference sequence). In DNA form, the CDR3 reads TGTGCCTGGAGTGTAGGCCAATTGCAGTTCTTC. Translated, it gives CAWSVGQLQFF.

This clonotype was observed once. The chain couples TRBV7-9 to TRBJ2-1; D might be TRBD1 (6 bases). Trimming pared 8 bases from V and 9 bases from J, leaving 11 bases between. Germline values: CDR1 SEHNR, CDR2 FQNEAQ (reference sequence). This CDR3 spans 11 amino acids. The CDR3 loop is CASGGSGEQFF. The CDR3 nucleotides are TGTGCCAGCGGGGGCTCCGGTGAGCAGTTCTTC.

The rearrangement links TRBV5-4 to TRBJ1-1, with D hard to call. The CDR3 consists of 13 residues. V was pared by 0 bases and J by 7 bases, with 10 bases between. Germline V gene lookup returns CDR1 SGHNT and CDR2 YYREEE (reference sequence). CDR3 sequence (DNA): TGTGCCAGCAGCTTGGGGAACGGCGGTGAAGCTTTCTTT. Encoded protein: CASSLGNGGEAFF. The full variable domain, completed using reference TRBV5-4 and TRBJ1-1, is ETGVTQSPTHLIKTRGQQVTLRCSSQSGHNTVSWYQQALGQGPQFIFQYYREEENGRGNFPPRFSGLQFPNYSSELNVNALELDDSALYLCASSLGNGGEAFFGQGTRLTVV.